This T cell receptor beta chain is drawn from a study of cytomegalovirus exposure and HLA in healthy donors. General study points: No immune exposure information besides CMV serostatus was available.

Germline V gives CDR1 MNHEY, CDR2 SMNVEV (reference sequence). CDR3 length: 19 residues. Germline trimming cut 2 bases from V and 6 bases from J; bases unmatched to any gene: 15. PCR amplification relied on 60 Vbeta primers (plus 13 Jbeta primers). Sequencing used immunoSEQ multiplex PCR; TCRdb keeps in-frame clones, though not all of them. This sample carries some 140,000 clones, roughly 85% of them seen once, and the ten largest clones take 6.5%. A remark on this clone: Its antigen remains unknown.

Sequenced: PBMCs. This chain connects TRBV27 to TRBJ2-2; 10 bases fit TRBD1. The receptor's source is a man between 35 and 55 years old in good health and CMV-seropositive. The CDR3 bases are TGTGCCAGCAGTTTAAGAACGCCCGAAGGACAGGGGGACCCCGGGGAGCTGTTTTTT. Its protein product is CASSLRTPEGQGDPGELFF.